The clone carrying this TCR beta chain was found many times. Its antigen is unidentified. Produced via immunoSEQ multiplex PCR; TCRdb's table is partial and in-frame only. This sample has approximately 79,000 clones, with over 80% found just once. Regarding time point: blood 2 weeks post-SBRT. As for treatment: 15 Gy SBRT to primary tumor, nephrectomy 4 weeks later. Serial blood draws occurred at baseline and 2 and 4 weeks post-SBRT. This renal cell carcinoma was of the clear cell type. The data are from a study of radiation and T cells in renal cell carcinoma. General study points: Top tumor clonotypes rose in blood 2 weeks post-radiation, then contracted. Without pretreatment biopsies, baseline tumor clonotype presence was undetermined.

J gave up 5 bases and V 3 bases, and 5 bases lay outside the gene matches. This CDR3 region has 14 residues. The germline V gene encodes CDR1 SGHTA and CDR2 FQGNSA. This chain connects TRBV7-2 to TRBJ1-1; TRBD1 aligns across 8 bases. The sequenced sample was blood, obtained from a patient whose treatment included radiotherapy and nephrectomy. This clonotype was obtained from a man aged 55-75 years with renal cell carcinoma. The CDR3 loop is CASSFRQGPTEAFF. Written as DNA, the CDR3 is TGTGCCAGCAGCTTCCGACAGGGGCCGACTGAAGCTTTCTTT.